This is a list of T cell receptor beta chains from one sample in a study of shared clonotypes between healthy human individuals. Here immunoSEQ multiplex PCR was the method, and the copy in TCRdb shows in-frame clones only, minus some. The sample holds approximately 2,200,000 clones; roughly 91% are singletons and the top ten take more than 1.5%. Source material: naive CD8+ T cells from PBMCs. These receptors originate from a man aged 18 to 30 in good health. Some clones in this sample may be carry-over from other donors' samples. Both conserved end residues are part of each CDR3. The D gene is left open where the match is weak. Clone size appears in some rows only: once, few, many, or a class for an expanded clone.

D: .; J: TRBJ2-6; V: TRBV7-3; size: .; CDR3: CASRTPFSGANVLTF
D: .; J: TRBJ2-1; V: TRBV6-5; size: .; CDR3: CASSYSSEFYEQFF
D: .; J: TRBJ2-1; V: TRBV7-9; size: .; CDR3: CASSPPVRDVEQFF
D: .; J: TRBJ2-1; V: TRBV7-8; size: once; CDR3: CASSLGRTPLYNEQFF
D: TRBD2; J: TRBJ2-1; V: TRBV11-3; size: once; CDR3: CASSSRLAGDRNEQFF
D: .; J: TRBJ2-1; V: TRBV6-5; size: once; CDR3: CASSYFGGEQFF
D: .; J: TRBJ2-1; V: TRBV4-1; size: .; CDR3: CASSQDRFARGNEQFF
D: TRBD1; J: TRBJ2-3; V: TRBV28; size: .; CDR3: CASTGTGGKADTQYF
D: .; J: TRBJ2-7; V: TRBV7-2; size: .; CDR3: CASSLGRYYEQYF
D: .; J: TRBJ2-7; V: TRBV28; size: .; CDR3: CASSYPGENYEQYF
D: TRBD2; J: TRBJ2-1; V: TRBV4-2; size: .; CDR3: CASSPAGTSGRNEQFF
D: .; J: TRBJ1-5; V: TRBV10-2; size: .; CDR3: CASTEVYSNQPQHF
D: .; J: TRBJ2-3; V: TRBV27; size: .; CDR3: CASSLGPTDTQYF